The rows below give T cell receptor beta chains drawn from one sample of a study of blood T cell repertoires in COVID-19. The assay was immunoSEQ multiplex PCR, and TCRdb's table has in-frame clones only and misses some. The repertoire consists of 95,000 to 100,000 clones, with roughly 85% occurring once and the leading ten covering more than 1.5%. Sequencing input: peripheral blood. Receptor source: a woman between 70 and 85 years old with active or convalescent COVID-19. Each CDR3 is given with its conserved first and last residue. Each record gives: V gene, CDR3 length, CDR3 protein.

v_gene: TRBV29-1; len: 12; CDR3aa: CSVAIRGTEAFF
v_gene: TRBV5-4; len: 13; CDR3aa: CASSLQGTDTQYF
v_gene: TRBV4-3; len: 18; CDR3aa: CASSQTGTSSATNEKLFF
v_gene: TRBV6-5; len: 15; CDR3aa: CASNRGGAENYGYTF
v_gene: TRBV27; len: 16; CDR3aa: CASSEGRRLAKNIQYF
v_gene: TRBV11-3; len: 17; CDR3aa: CASSLGDSGRGADTQYF
v_gene: TRBV5-1; len: 15; CDR3aa: CASSHGDRGREKLFF
v_gene: TRBV6-5; len: 16; CDR3aa: CASSYSGGRGTYEQYF
v_gene: TRBV19; len: 14; CDR3aa: CASSRFTGTYEQYF
v_gene: TRBV10-3; len: 14; CDR3aa: CAISKDRLNTEAFF
v_gene: TRBV28; len: 14; CDR3aa: CASRETVPNYGYTF
v_gene: TRBV7-2; len: 16; CDR3aa: CASSSYGTGGTYGYTF
v_gene: TRBV30; len: 15; CDR3aa: CAWSVLGGAGQPQHF
v_gene: TRBV2; len: 15; CDR3aa: CASRARQGESYGYTF
v_gene: TRBV9; len: 16; CDR3aa: CASSVDSGTYTGELFF
v_gene: TRBV28; len: 15; CDR3aa: CASWVRTGKNYGYTF
v_gene: TRBV6-1; len: 11; CDR3aa: CASSNGETQYF
v_gene: TRBV5-5; len: 17; CDR3aa: CASSLIVFRAGGTEAFF
v_gene: TRBV7-2; len: 16; CDR3aa: CASSFTLTSSTDTQYF
v_gene: TRBV5-4; len: 15; CDR3aa: CASSFEGVGANVLTF
v_gene: TRBV5-5; len: 14; CDR3aa: CASSLVGHGNTIYF
v_gene: TRBV28; len: 16; CDR3aa: CASSFRLAGAHRGQFF
v_gene: TRBV30; len: 13; CDR3aa: CAWEDRYNQPQHF
v_gene: TRBV5-1; len: 16; CDR3aa: CASSWTGGAGAGGYTF
v_gene: TRBV29-1; len: 16; CDR3aa: CSVGGLAGRSADTQYF
v_gene: TRBV7-2; len: 14; CDR3aa: CASSPDRGTGELFF
v_gene: TRBV27; len: 15; CDR3aa: CASSFIAGSTYEQYF
v_gene: TRBV24-1; len: 15; CDR3aa: CATSDRTGVADTQYF
v_gene: TRBV21-1; len: 14; CDR3aa: CASSKGTGDAEAFF
v_gene: TRBV19; len: 15; CDR3aa: CASSIRGPPTDTQYF
v_gene: TRBV15; len: 18; CDR3aa: CATSRGRQLVIDNQPQHF
v_gene: TRBV11-2; len: 15; CDR3aa: CASRKGQGGNTEAFF
v_gene: TRBV18; len: 15; CDR3aa: CASSPGGPSQNIQYF
v_gene: TRBV18; len: 14; CDR3aa: CASSLLQSNTEAFF
v_gene: TRBV2; len: 15; CDR3aa: CASSGTSGTGNIQYF
v_gene: TRBV3-1/TRBV3-2; len: 18; CDR3aa: CASSQIHLAGGQTDTQYF
v_gene: TRBV4-1; len: 15; CDR3aa: CASSHSGTPYYGYTF
v_gene: TRBV24-1; len: 16; CDR3aa: CATSDSASGGAGELFF
v_gene: TRBV28; len: 19; CDR3aa: CASSTNKPSLQGAPYEQYF
v_gene: TRBV5-6; len: 15; CDR3aa: CASSLVGGRNTEAFF
v_gene: TRBV24-1; len: 17; CDR3aa: CATSDLGTSGSTDTQYF
v_gene: TRBV9; len: 17; CDR3aa: CASSGFSGLAGTDTQYF
v_gene: TRBV27; len: 17; CDR3aa: CASSLVGQGLENTEAFF
v_gene: TRBV2; len: 13; CDR3aa: CASQRDNTDTQYF
v_gene: TRBV7-8; len: 19; CDR3aa: CASSLWARGHRPDTGELFF
v_gene: TRBV3-1/TRBV3-2; len: 15; CDR3aa: CASSSHGGDRTEAFF
v_gene: TRBV7-2; len: 13; CDR3aa: CASSAVSTTELFF
v_gene: TRBV5-1; len: 17; CDR3aa: CASNRDRGLMANTEAFF
v_gene: TRBV7-8; len: 15; CDR3aa: CASSQTSGSTDTQYF
v_gene: TRBV27; len: 13; CDR3aa: CASSLGQGDEAFF
v_gene: TRBV7-2; len: 13; CDR3aa: CASSLGGLETQYF
v_gene: TRBV2; len: 15; CDR3aa: CASRTDSGGHSPLHF
v_gene: TRBV20-1; len: 16; CDR3aa: CSASSTSGGVRGEQFF
v_gene: TRBV9; len: 14; CDR3aa: CASGPRQDTYEQYF
v_gene: TRBV5-1; len: 17; CDR3aa: CASSSGTGAGLNTEAFF
v_gene: TRBV7-2; len: 15; CDR3aa: CASSLSGGSYNEQFF
v_gene: TRBV6-4; len: 17; CDR3aa: CASSPCRTTLAGNTIYF
v_gene: TRBV7-2; len: 15; CDR3aa: CASSLFAGARDTQYF
v_gene: TRBV10-3; len: 14; CDR3aa: CATQQGEGYYGYTF